This passage covers 19 T cell receptor beta chains from one sample sequenced in a study of vaccination effects on CD4 cells after COVID-19. Antigen-specific CD4+ T cells were first expanded with viral peptide pools by the ViraFEST assay and only then sequenced. The culture ran for roughly ten days, and then CD4+ T cells were isolated. Which antigens these TCRs recognize remains unknown. Sequencing was performed with immunoSEQ multiplex PCR; in TCRdb, only in-frame clones are kept and a portion is missing. The sample consists of 50,000 to 75,000 clones, roughly 81% of them appearing once. The sample was CD4+ T cells from PBMCs cultured with HCoV-229E spike peptides, taken before COVID-19 vaccination. The receptors derive from a human donor who received a COVID-19 vaccine.

The chain employs TRBV27 and TRBJ1-1; a weak D match, TRBD1 (6 bases). This CDR3 has 15 amino acids. In germline, CDR1 is MNHEY, CDR2 SMNVEV (reference sequence). V lost 3 bases, J lost 4 bases, and 15 bases lay in between. CDR3 in DNA: TGTGCCAGCAGTTTCTACAGGGTGGGGGGCACTGAAGCTTTCTTT. Translating it yields CASSFYRVGGTEAFF.

V and J are TRBV18 and TRBJ1-5; weak D call: TRBD1 (6 bases). V was cut by 5 bases and J by 0 bases, with 11 bases left in between. The germline V gene encodes CDR1 KGHSH and CDR2 LQKENI. This CDR3 contains 15 residues. DNA of the CDR3: TGTGCCAGCTCAACGGACAGCAATAGCAATCAGCCCCAGCATTTT. The encoded protein is CASSTDSNSNQPQHF.

V is TRBV2 and J is TRBJ1-4, with D hard to call. Trimming removed 7 bases at V and 0 bases at J, with 15 bases between. The germline V gene encodes CDR1 SNHLY and CDR2 FYNNEI. The CDR3 totals 16 residues. CDR3 sequence reads: CASKPVARSTNEKLFF. The CDR3 coding sequence is TGTGCCAGCAAACCTGTGGCGCGGTCAACTAATGAAAAACTGTTTTTT.

The CDR3 DNA reads as TGTGCCAGCAGCCACACCCAGGGAACAGATACGCAGTATTTT. It translates to CASSHTQGTDTQYF. This chain links TRBV3-1 (or the pseudogene TRBV3-2) with TRBJ2-3, with D perhaps matching TRBD1 (5 bases). The CDR3 has 14 residues. Trimming pared 3 bases from V and 3 bases from J, leaving 10 bases between. Germline V lookup: CDR1 LGHDT, CDR2 YNNKEL (reference sequence).

The rearrangement joins TRBV5-4 to TRBJ1-2; 11 bases are a match to TRBD1. CDR1 is SGHNT and CDR2 is YYREEE in the germline V gene (reference sequence). This CDR3 is built from 15 residues. The J segment lost 4 bases and the V segment lost 3 bases, leaving 5 bases of the junction unmatched. The CDR3 loop reads CASSWTGGEGYGYTF. As DNA, the CDR3 is TGTGCCAGCAGCTGGACAGGGGGCGAAGGCTATGGCTACACCTTC.

J is TRBJ2-7 and V is TRBV20-1; tentative D call: TRBD1 (5 bases). The V and J ends lost 7 bases and 2 bases respectively, with 9 bases between them. The CDR3 sequence is 11 residues long. Germline values: CDR1 DFQATT, CDR2 SNEGSKA (reference sequence). The CDR3 reads CSVPRAYEQYV. The CDR3 nucleotides read TGCAGTGTTCCCAGGGCCTACGAGCAGTACGTC.

The sample holds one count of this clone. V gene TRBV12-3 or TRBV12-4 combines with J gene TRBJ1-5; D might be TRBD1 (5 bases). This CDR3 region has 13 residues. V lost 3 bases and J lost 7, with 10 bases in between. This CDR3 reads CASSFRQPQPQHF. For the CDR3, the DNA is TGTGCCAGCAGTTTCCGACAGCCCCAGCCCCAGCATTTT.

This clone was counted once. This chain joins TRBV5-1 and TRBJ1-2, with unresolved D. Germline assignment: CDR1 SGHRS and CDR2 YFSETQ. The CDR3 has 14 amino acids. With 3 bases removed from V and 5 bases from J, the gap between germline ends came to 14 bases. The CDR3 is CASSSGPSRYGYTF. Written as DNA, the CDR3 is TGCGCCAGCAGCTCGGGCCCCTCGAGGTATGGCTACACCTTC. Filled out from reference TRBV5-1 and TRBJ1-2, the complete variable domain reads KAGVTQTPRYLIKTRGQQVTLSCSPISGHRSVSWYQQTPGQGLQFLFEYFSETQRNKGNFPGRFSGRQFSNSRSEMNVSTLELGDSALYLCASSSGPSRYGYTFGSGTRLTVV.

The chain employs TRBV29-1 and TRBJ2-3; the match to TRBD2 covers 8 bases. The CDR3 has 16 residues. Germline trimming cut 6 bases from V and 5 bases from J; bases unmatched to any gene: 16. Germline values: CDR1 SQVTM, CDR2 ANQGSEA. CDR3 in amino acids: CSVLAAGGRIGDTQYF. CDR3 DNA: TGCAGCGTGTTGGCTGCGGGGGGCCGAATCGGAGATACGCAGTATTTT.

The J gene is TRBJ1-5, the V gene TRBV5-8; D not certain. V lost 6 bases and J lost 9, with 22 bases in between. The CDR3 totals 15 residues. CDR1 and CDR2 (germline): SGHTS, YDEGEE. CDR3 amino acids: CASIRGWQAQRPQHF. CDR3 nucleotides: TGTGCCAGCATCCGAGGGTGGCAGGCACAAAGGCCCCAGCATTTT.

This clone was counted only a few times. V usage is TRBV5-1 and J usage is TRBJ1-1; tentative D call: TRBD1 (5 bases). V shed 1 base and J shed 2 bases, with 12 bases lying between them. The germline CDR1 and CDR2 sequences are SGHRS and YFSETQ. The CDR3 totals 15 residues. This CDR3 is CASSLTGGLNTEAFF. CDR3 coding DNA: TGCGCCAGCAGCTTGACCGGGGGACTTAACACTGAAGCTTTCTTT.

In nucleotides, the CDR3 is TGTGCCAGCAGTGAATTGACAGGAGGGTTCCACAATGAGCAGTTCTTC. Translated, it gives CASSELTGGFHNEQFF. The chain has TRBV27 and TRBJ2-1; the D call may be TRBD1 or TRBD2 (6 bases each). Trimming left V 5 bases short and J 5 bases short, with 19 bases between. The CDR3 has 16 amino acids. Germline-derived CDR1 and CDR2 are MNHEY and SMNVEV (reference sequence).

The chain is built from TRBV5-5 and TRBJ1-1, with D possibly matching TRBD1 (5 bases). The CDR3 contains 16 residues. V was trimmed by 0 bases and J by 1 base, leaving 13 bases between them. Looked up from germline, CDR1 is SGHKS and CDR2 is YYEKEE (reference sequence). In DNA, the CDR3 is TGTGCCAGCAGCTTGGGTCTCATCAGGGAGAACACTGAAGCTTTCTTT. Translated, it gives CASSLGLIRENTEAFF. The whole variable domain, remainder taken from reference TRBV5-5 and TRBJ1-1, is DAGVTQSPTHLIKTRGQQVTLRCSPISGHKSVSWYQQVLGQGPQFIFQYYEKEERGRGNFPDRFSARQFPNYSSELNVNALLLGDSALYLCASSLGLIRENTEAFFGQGTRLTVV.

V is TRBV6-1 and J is TRBJ1-5, with D tentatively TRBD1 (6 bases). V lost 2 bases and J 4 bases, leaving 12 bases between the germline ends. CDR1 and CDR2 from the germline V gene are MNHNS and SASEGT. CDR3 length equals 15 residues. The CDR3 nucleotides read TGTGCCAGCAGTGAAAGGGGGGCCGGGAATCAGCCCCAGCATTTT. Protein sequence: CASSERGAGNQPQHF.

V and J are TRBV6-5 and TRBJ2-7; 7 bases map to TRBD1. Germline V CDR1 and CDR2: MNHEY, SVGAGI. This CDR3 region has 15 residues. V shed 0 bases, J shed 4 bases, and the junction held 6 bases outside the gene matches. The CDR3 nucleotides are TGTGCCAGCAGTTACTCGACAGGGAAGTTTTACGAGCAGTACGTC. Its protein product is CASSYSTGKFYEQYV.

This chain connects TRBV11-3 to TRBJ2-1; a possible D gene is TRBD1 (6 bases). Trimming shortened V by 5 bases and J by 8 bases, and 16 bases separated the two germline ends. This CDR3 contains 14 residues. The V gene's germline CDR1 is SGHNT and CDR2 YENEEA. CDR3 amino acids: CASSPGAAWDEQFF. In DNA, the CDR3 is TGTGCCAGCAGCCCAGGGGCCGCCTGGGATGAGCAGTTCTTC. The full variable domain, its missing parts supplied by reference TRBV11-3 and TRBJ2-1, is EAGVVQSPRYKIIEKKQPVAFWCNPISGHNTLYWYLQNLGQGPELLIRYENEEAVDDSQLPKDRFSAERLKGVDSTLKIQPAELGDSAVYLCASSPGAAWDEQFFGPGTRLTVL.

The V call is TRBV5-1, the J call TRBJ2-5; 7 bases are a match to TRBD1. V shed 0 bases and J 1 base; nucleotides not matched to a gene: 0. The CDR3 has 14 residues. Germline V gene sequence: CDR1 SGHRS, CDR2 YFSETQ. The chain's CDR3 is CASSLDRGQETQYF. CDR3 coding DNA: TGCGCCAGCAGCTTGGACAGGGGCCAAGAGACCCAGTACTTC.

Written as DNA, the CDR3 is TGCGCCAGCAGCTTGCGGGGTGGCAATGAGCAGTTCTTC. Translation: CASSLRGGNEQFF. The chain couples TRBV5-1 to TRBJ2-1; D is perhaps TRBD2 (5 bases). Germline CDR1 SGHRS, CDR2 YFSETQ. V gave up 1 base and J gave up 6 bases, with 8 bases separating them. The CDR3 covers 13 residues.

The chain employs TRBV4-3 and TRBJ1-1; D not resolved. Germline CDR1 is LGHNA and CDR2 is YSLEER. Trimming stripped 0 bases from V and 5 bases from J, with 13 bases between. The CDR3 totals 15 residues. The CDR3 nucleotides are TGCGCCAGCAGCCAAGAGTGGGGTACCGTGACTGAAGCTTTCTTT. It specifies CASSQEWGTVTEAFF.